This passage covers 2 T cell receptor beta chains from one sample sequenced in a study of blood T cell repertoires in COVID-19. The repertoire was sequenced with immunoSEQ multiplex PCR; TCRdb's copy has only in-frame clones and lacks some. The sample holds 160,000 or so clones, approximately 87% seen once. The specimen sequenced was peripheral blood. The receptors derive from a woman in her seventies with COVID-19, enrolled during active disease.

This clone has more than one count but fewer than ten. The rearrangement links TRBV11-2 to TRBJ2-1; D may be TRBD1 (6 bases). The V gene's germline CDR1 is SGHAT and CDR2 FQNNGV. V lost 7 bases and J lost 9, with 28 bases in between. The CDR3 contains 17 residues. Here the CDR3 reads CASTLDRSLAGAGEQFF. The CDR3 region has the DNA TGTGCCAGCACCCTTGACAGGAGTCTCGCCGGGGCGGGTGAGCAGTTCTTC.

The chain has TRBV18 and TRBJ1-3; D remains ambiguous. The CDR3 has 16 amino acids. The germline gives CDR1 KGHSH, CDR2 LQKENI. V lost 1 base and J 6 bases, leaving 16 bases between the germline ends. In DNA, the CDR3 is TGTGCCAGCTCACCACAGAGGCCGTCAATGGTAAACACCATATATTTT. The encoded protein is CASSPQRPSMVNTIYF.